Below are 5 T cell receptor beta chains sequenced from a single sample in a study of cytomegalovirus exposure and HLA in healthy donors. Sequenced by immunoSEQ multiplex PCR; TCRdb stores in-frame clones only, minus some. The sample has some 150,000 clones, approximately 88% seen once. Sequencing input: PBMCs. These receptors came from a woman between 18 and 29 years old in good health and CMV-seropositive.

DNA of the CDR3: TGTGCCAGCAGGAGGGGGCCTGAAGAAAAACTGTTTTTT. This encodes CASRRGPEEKLFF. V and J are TRBV14 and TRBJ1-4; 7 bases align to TRBD1. The CDR3 is 13 amino acids. V shed 6 bases and J 8 bases; nucleotides not matched to a gene: 6. Germline V gene data show CDR1 as SGHDN and CDR2 as FVKESK. Full variable domain (remainder filled in from reference TRBV14 and TRBJ1-4): EAGVTQFPSHSVIEKGQTVTLRCDPISGHDNLYWYRRVMGKEIKFLLHFVKESKQDESGMPNNRFLAERTGGTYSTLKVQPAELEDSGVYFCASRRGPEEKLFFGSGTQLSVL.

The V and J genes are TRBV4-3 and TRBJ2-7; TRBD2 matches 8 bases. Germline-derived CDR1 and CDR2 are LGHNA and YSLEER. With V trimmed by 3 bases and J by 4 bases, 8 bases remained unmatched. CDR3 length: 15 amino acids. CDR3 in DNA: TGCGCCAGCAGCCAGGCGGCGGGGGGCCTTTACGAGCAGTACTTC. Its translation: CASSQAAGGLYEQYF.

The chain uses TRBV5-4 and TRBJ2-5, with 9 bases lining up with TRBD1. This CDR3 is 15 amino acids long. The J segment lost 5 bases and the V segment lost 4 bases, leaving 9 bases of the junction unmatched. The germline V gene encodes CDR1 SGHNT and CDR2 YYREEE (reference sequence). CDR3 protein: CASSRRTGEGETQYF. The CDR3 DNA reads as TGTGCCAGCAGCCGAAGGACAGGGGAGGGGGAGACCCAGTACTTC. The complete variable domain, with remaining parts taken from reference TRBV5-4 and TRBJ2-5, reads ETGVTQSPTHLIKTRGQQVTLRCSSQSGHNTVSWYQQALGQGPQFIFQYYREEENGRGNFPPRFSGLQFPNYSSELNVNALELDDSALYLCASSRRTGEGETQYFGPGTRLLVL.

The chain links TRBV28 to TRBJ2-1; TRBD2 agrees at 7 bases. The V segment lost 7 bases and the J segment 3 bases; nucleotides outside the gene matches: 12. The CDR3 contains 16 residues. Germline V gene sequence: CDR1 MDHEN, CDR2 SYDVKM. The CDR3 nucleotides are TGTGCCAGCACACCGACCACTAGCGAGCTCTACAATGAGCAGTTCTTC. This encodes CASTPTTSELYNEQFF. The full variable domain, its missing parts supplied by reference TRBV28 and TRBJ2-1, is DVKVTQSSRYLVKRTGEKVFLECVQDMDHENMFWYRQDPGLGLRLIYFSYDVKMKEKGDIPEGYSVSREKKERFSLILESASTNQTSMYLCASTPTTSELYNEQFFGPGTRLTVL.

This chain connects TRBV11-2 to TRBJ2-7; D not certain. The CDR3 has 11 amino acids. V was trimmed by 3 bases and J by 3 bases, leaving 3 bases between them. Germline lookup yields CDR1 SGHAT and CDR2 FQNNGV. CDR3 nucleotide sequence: TGTGCCAGCAGCTTTAACTACGAGCAGTACTTC. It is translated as CASSFNYEQYF. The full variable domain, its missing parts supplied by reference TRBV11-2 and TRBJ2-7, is EAGVAQSPRYKIIEKRQSVAFWCNPISGHATLYWYQQILGQGPKLLIQFQNNGVVDDSQLPKDRFSAERLKGVDSTLKIQPAKLEDSAVYLCASSFNYEQYFGPGTRLTVT.